The clone carrying this TCR beta chain was seen a few times. Antigen specificity is unknown. The sample comes from a study of CD8 T cells in ankylosing spondylitis. Study-wide results and limits: Typical of ankylosing spondylitis blood, it appeared, was a TCR beta motif of seven to nine highly homologous variants. Enrichment of disease-linked clones was reportedly significant in matched ankylosing spondylitis synovial fluid.

TCRdb called the 5' RACE reads again in MiXCR, with one record for every CDR3 protein. The sample has hundreds of thousands of distinct CDR3 sequences; approximately 12% are singletons. The CDR3 runs to 15 residues. Between the trimmed V and J ends, which lost 4 bases and 1 base, there was a span of 13 bases. Germline V gene data show CDR1 as SEHNR and CDR2 as FQNEAQ (reference sequence). The sample taken for sequencing was blood, either unsorted or a sorted T cell fraction (not recorded which). This chain joins TRBV7-9 and TRBJ1-2, with TRBD1 as a possible D gene (6 bases). The TCR sequence derives from a male donor with ankylosing spondylitis. Here the CDR3 reads CASSSGGHSNYGYTF. Here the CDR3 DNA reads TGTGCCAGCAGCTCCGGGGGACACAGTAACTATGGCTACACCTTC.